These 28 T cell receptor beta chains originate from one sample sequenced in a study of T cell repertoires in cytomegalovirus infection. TCRdb re-analysed the reads in MiXCR, keeping a single row per CDR3 protein. The sample shows 700,000 to 850,000 distinct CDR3 sequences, around a third of them seen only once. No antigens are known for them. Specimen: cultured CD8+ T cells from PBMCs, collected from culture after CMV antigen stimulation. These receptors were obtained from a human donor in good health (CMV status not recorded). Some clones in this sample may be carry-over from other donors' samples.

The rearrangement joins TRBV7-4 to TRBJ2-5, with a weak D call TRBD2 (5 bases). In germline, CDR1 is SGHVT, CDR2 SQSDAQ. The V end was cut by 2 bases, the J end by 5 bases, with 12 bases between. The CDR3 spans 14 residues. This chain's CDR3 is CASSLIATSETQYF. CDR3 DNA sequence: TGTGCCAGCAGCTTAATAGCGACTTCGGAGACCCAGTACTTC.

In this sample, this clonotype turned up a few times. This chain connects TRBV27 to TRBJ1-1, with no clear D. Trimming removed 4 bases from V and 0 bases from J, with 6 bases in between. Germline CDR1 MNHEY, CDR2 SMNVEV (reference sequence). The CDR3 is 13 amino acids. The CDR3 region is CASSSYMNTEAFF. The CDR3 bases are TGTGCCAGCAGTTCATACATGAACACTGAAGCTTTCTTT.

This clonotype showed up many times. The chain combines TRBV7-2 with TRBJ1-6, with 7 positions matching TRBD1. Germline CDR1 is SGHTA and CDR2 is FQGNSA. The trim removed 5 bases at V and 8 bases at J, leaving 12 bases unmatched. CDR3 length: 16 residues. CDR3 protein: CASSLPGTALHSPLHF. In DNA form, the CDR3 reads TGTGCCAGCAGCCTCCCCGGGACAGCCTTGCATTCACCCCTCCACTTT.

This rearrangement joins TRBV19 to TRBJ1-5, with 10 bases identical to TRBD1. The CDR3 length is 14 residues. Germline V gene lookup returns CDR1 LNHDA and CDR2 SQIVND (reference sequence). J was trimmed by 7 bases and V by 5 bases; bases with no gene match: 5. In DNA, the CDR3 is TGTGCCAGTAGTGCGGGACAGGGGAAGCAGCCCCAGCATTTT. Translated: CASSAGQGKQPQHF.

The rearrangement uses TRBV25-1 and TRBJ1-2; tentatively, D is TRBD1 (6 bases). This CDR3 spans 14 amino acids. Germline loops: CDR1 MGHDK, CDR2 SYGVNS. V dropped 5 bases and J dropped 2 bases, with 12 bases sitting between them. CDR3 sequence: CASSYRDRNYGYTF. The DNA of the CDR3 is TGTGCCAGCAGTTACAGGGATAGGAACTATGGCTACACCTTC.

V is TRBV12-3 or TRBV12-4 and J is TRBJ2-1; D may be TRBD1 or TRBD2 (5 bases each). The CDR3 is made up of 15 amino acids. Trimming pared 4 bases from V and 9 bases from J, leaving 19 bases between. The CDR3 sequence is CASSWAVGAWIEQFF. The CDR3 DNA reads as TGTGCCAGCAGTTGGGCCGTCGGGGCGTGGATTGAGCAGTTCTTC.

Comment on this clonotype: A much larger clone is a single base away; this may be a read error. The rearrangement joins TRBV7-2 to TRBJ2-7, with 9 bases that match TRBD1. Per germline, CDR1 SGHTA and CDR2 FQGNSA. The CDR3 runs to 15 residues. J gave up 7 bases and V 3 bases, and 10 bases lay outside the gene matches. CDR3: CASSLIGTGMGEQYV. CDR3 bases: TGTGCCAGCAGCTTGATCGGGACAGGGATGGGGGAGCAGTACGTC.

V is TRBV13 and J is TRBJ2-3; D is unclear. Trimming left V 4 bases short and J 0 bases short, with 14 bases between. The CDR3 totals 16 residues. CDR1 PRHDT and CDR2 FYEKMQ come from the germline V gene (reference sequence). CDR3 region: CASSYTVGGSTDTQYF. The CDR3 DNA is TGTGCCAGCAGCTACACGGTTGGCGGAAGCACAGATACGCAGTATTTT.

This chain connects TRBV6-8 to TRBJ2-7; no firm D call. The germline V gene encodes CDR1 MNHGY and CDR2 SAAAGT. CDR3 length equals 13 residues. Trimming took off 6 bases at V and 1 base at J, with 10 bases between the two ends. CDR3 residues: CASRPPSSYEQYV. DNA for the CDR3: TGTGCCAGCAGGCCTCCTTCGTCCTACGAGCAGTACGTC.

This clonotype was detected a few times. V usage is TRBV19 and J usage is TRBJ2-3, with D perhaps assigned TRBD1 or TRBD2 (5 bases each). The CDR3 totals 11 residues. The germline gives CDR1 LNHDA, CDR2 SQIVND (reference sequence). The germline V and J ends were trimmed by 10 bases and 4 bases, with 9 bases remaining between them. The CDR3 protein is CATVGADTQYF. CDR3 nucleotides: TGTGCCACCGTGGGGGCAGATACGCAGTATTTT.

This clonotype was seen only once. This may come from a read error, since a much larger clone is one base off. CDR3 amino acids: CASSFPPSGGSTDTEYF. CDR3 DNA: TGTGCCAGCAGCTTTCCACCTAGCGGGGGGAGTACAGATACGGAGTATTTT. V and J are TRBV7-6 and TRBJ2-3; 11 nucleotides match TRBD2. CDR1 and CDR2 from the germline V gene are SGHVS and FNYEAQ. The CDR3 extends over 17 amino acids. The full variable domain, rest sourced from reference TRBV7-6 and TRBJ2-3, is GAGVSQSPRYKVTKRGQDVALRCDPISGHVSLYWYRQALGQGPEFLTYFNYEAQQDKSGLPNDRFSAERPEGSISTLTIQRTEQRDSAMYRCASSFPPSGGSTDTEYFGPGTRLTVL.

V is TRBV6-5 and J is TRBJ1-1; no definite D call. Deletions cut 9 bases from V and 5 bases from J, with 7 bases between. Germline-derived CDR1 and CDR2 are MNHEY and SVGAGI. This CDR3 region has 10 residues. The CDR3: CARVRTEAFF. The CDR3 DNA follows: TGTGCCAGGGTGAGGACTGAAGCTTTCTTT.

Ten or more counts support this clonotype. The V call is TRBV7-2, the J call TRBJ2-1, with no clear D. Trimming removed 7 bases at V and 9 bases at J, with 13 bases between. The CDR3 consists of 12 residues. Looked up from germline, CDR1 is SGHTA and CDR2 is FQGNSA. CDR3 DNA: TGTGCCAGCACCGACACCTCCGGTGAGCAGTTCTTC. It yields the protein CASTDTSGEQFF.

This clonotype turned up a few times. The chain joins TRBV7-9 to TRBJ1-2, with 7 nucleotides matching TRBD1. The V gene's germline CDR1 is SEHNR and CDR2 FQNEAQ (reference sequence). This CDR3 has 15 residues. The V gene end was trimmed by 5 bases and the J gene end by 1 base; junction bases not matched to a gene: 7. The CDR3 loop reads CASSPRTGVNYGYTF. The CDR3 region has the DNA TGTGCCAGCAGCCCCCGCACAGGGGTTAACTATGGCTACACCTTC. Drawing the rest from reference TRBV7-9 and TRBJ1-2, the complete variable domain is DTGVSQNPRHKITKRGQNVTFRCDPISEHNRLYWYRQTLGQGPEFLTYFQNEAQLEKSRLLSDRFSAERPKGSFSTLEIQRTEQGDSAMYLCASSPRTGVNYGYTFGSGTRLTVV.

This clonotype was observed many times. The chain recombines TRBV7-8 with TRBJ1-1; D is unresolved. The ends were cut back, 3 bases at V and 3 bases at J, with 8 bases in the middle. CDR1 SGHVS and CDR2 FQNEAQ come from the germline V gene. The CDR3 has 13 residues. CDR3 protein: CASSFEKYTEAFF. In DNA form, the CDR3 reads TGTGCCAGCAGCTTTGAGAAGTACACTGAAGCTTTCTTT.

The chain is built from TRBV6-1 and TRBJ2-2; D possibly corresponds to TRBD1 (6 bases). Germline V CDR1 and CDR2: MNHNS, SASEGT. The CDR3 extends over 15 amino acids. The V end was cut by 5 bases, the J end by 4 bases, with 14 bases between. CDR3 sequence (DNA): TGTGCCAGCAGTTCTTTCACAGGGCCCACCGGGGAGCTGTTTTTT. Its translation is CASSSFTGPTGELFF.

The CDR3, as DNA: TGTGCCATCAGAATTTACAGCTCTGGGGCCAACGTCCTGACTTTC. Translated, it gives CAIRIYSSGANVLTF. The chain links TRBV10-3 to TRBJ2-6; no definite D call. V was pared by 6 bases and J by 0 bases, with 9 bases between. The CDR3 covers 15 residues. Germline lookup yields CDR1 ENHRY and CDR2 SYGVKD.

This clonotype was counted a few times. The chain recombines TRBV7-8 with TRBJ2-7, with 12 bases fitting TRBD2. The CDR3 totals 16 residues. CDR1 and CDR2 (germline): SGHVS, FQNEAQ. With V trimmed by 2 bases and J by 6 bases, 8 bases remained unmatched. CDR3 sequence (DNA): TGTGCCAGCAGCTTATTCGCTAGCGGGGGGGCCGGCGAGCAGTACGTC. Amino acids: CASSLFASGGAGEQYV.

Written as DNA, the CDR3 is TGTGCCAGCAGTTTGTATGGGGAGGAGACCCAGTACTTC. Amino acid sequence: CASSLYGEETQYF. The chain combines TRBV12-3 or TRBV12-4 with TRBJ2-5; perhaps TRBD2 as D (5 bases). Trimming shortened V by 3 bases and J by 5 bases, and 10 bases separated the two germline ends. The CDR3 runs to 13 residues.

The chain is built from TRBV6-1 and TRBJ1-1; no clear D gene. CDR3 length: 13 amino acids. CDR1 and CDR2 (germline): MNHNS, SASEGT. With 8 bases removed from V and 1 base from J, the gap between germline ends came to 11 bases. Here the CDR3 reads CASSREQNTEAFF. The CDR3 DNA reads as TGTGCCAGCTCCCGGGAGCAGAACACTGAAGCTTTCTTT.

This clonotype came up a few times. This chain links TRBV9 with TRBJ2-5; TRBD1 aligns across 7 bases. In germline, CDR1 is SGDLS, CDR2 YYNGEE. This CDR3 is built from 16 residues. V shed 0 bases and J 5 bases; nucleotides not matched to a gene: 10. As DNA, the CDR3 is TGTGCCAGCAGCGTAGCTGTTGGACAGGCCAGGGAGACCCAGTACTTC. Its protein is CASSVAVGQARETQYF.

This chain uses TRBV19 with TRBJ2-3, with D possibly TRBD1 on 5 matching bases. The CDR3 runs to 14 residues. The V gene lost 5 bases and the J gene lost 3 bases, with 12 bases spanning the gap. Germline V gene lookup returns CDR1 LNHDA and CDR2 SQIVND (reference sequence). The CDR3 is CASSSAGWTDTQYF. The DNA of the CDR3 is TGTGCCAGTAGTTCGGCAGGGTGGACAGATACGCAGTATTTT.

The chain joins TRBV25-1 to TRBJ1-2; 12 bases fit TRBD1. The CDR3 length is 15 residues. Trimming at V came to 5 bases and at J to 5 bases, leaving 6 bases not matched to a gene. Germline V lookup: CDR1 MGHDK, CDR2 SYGVNS. DNA for the CDR3: TGTGCCAGCAGTACCCCGGGACAGGGGGCATATGGCTACACCTTC. It encodes CASSTPGQGAYGYTF.

In its sample, this clonotype was seen a few times. This rearrangement joins TRBV4-1 to TRBJ1-1; D call uncertain. Trimming took off 0 bases at V and 11 bases at J, with 10 bases between the two ends. The CDR3 has 12 residues. Germline V gene lookup returns CDR1 MGHRA and CDR2 YSYEKL. CDR3 protein: CASSQDSSNAFF. The CDR3 DNA follows: TGCGCCAGCAGCCAAGATTCTTCAAACGCTTTCTTT.

This chain uses TRBV4-1 with TRBJ2-1; no firm D call. CDR1 MGHRA and CDR2 YSYEKL come from the germline V gene. The length of the CDR3 is 12 residues. Trimming shortened V by 2 bases and J by 8 bases, and 7 bases separated the two germline ends. The CDR3 is CASSQRRHEQFF. As DNA, the CDR3 is TGCGCCAGCAGCCAAAGACGACATGAGCAGTTCTTC.

This clonotype occurred many times. This chain connects TRBV7-9 to TRBJ2-3; tentatively, D is TRBD2 (6 bases). V was shortened by 2 bases and J by 2 bases, with 20 bases between the two germline ends. Germline-derived CDR1 and CDR2 are SEHNR and FQNEAQ (reference sequence). This CDR3 has 18 amino acids. CDR3 protein: CASSLPNLRDSATDTQYF. The CDR3 DNA reads TGTGCCAGCAGCTTACCAAACCTTCGGGACTCCGCCACAGATACGCAGTATTTT. The full variable domain, in which reference TRBV7-9 and TRBJ2-3 provide the parts outside the CDR3, is DTGVSQNPRHKITKRGQNVTFRCDPISEHNRLYWYRQTLGQGPEFLTYFQNEAQLEKSRLLSDRFSAERPKGSFSTLEIQRTEQGDSAMYLCASSLPNLRDSATDTQYFGPGTRLTVL.

The chain is built from TRBV7-9 and TRBJ1-3; TRBD1 aligns across 9 bases. Germline V gives CDR1 SEHNR, CDR2 FQNEAQ (reference sequence). CDR3 length: 17 amino acids. V trimming: 5 bases; J trimming: 0 bases; junction bases outside the gene matches: 8. This CDR3 reads CASSAPGQGSSGNTIYF. In DNA form, the CDR3 reads TGTGCCAGCAGCGCTCCGGGACAGGGAAGCTCTGGAAACACCATATATTTT.

This clonotype was detected only a few times. This sequence joins TRBV20-1 and TRBJ2-7, with D tentatively TRBD2 (5 bases). CDR1 is DFQATT, CDR2 SNEGSKA, per germline (reference sequence). V was clipped by 3 bases and J by 5 bases, with 14 bases between them. The CDR3 runs 13 residues. CDR3 DNA: TGCAGTGCTAGGAGGGCCCCTGTGGACGAGCAGTACTTC. Translating it yields CSARRAPVDEQYF.